The clone carrying this T cell receptor (beta chain) has just a few counts. Time point: persistent/refractory GD, antithyroid drugs over 5 years with positive TRAb. PBMC-derived RNA was used for the TCR library. Those enrolled as patients came out of an endocrinology department in Xi'an, China. From each patient, around 8.9 milliliters of peripheral blood was drawn and collected into an EDTA anticoagulant tube. These data belong to a study of regulatory T cells in long-lasting Graves disease. The V gene lost 5 bases and the J gene lost 0 bases, with 11 bases spanning the gap. The CDR3 runs to 15 residues. According to the study, TCR beta libraries were built with iRepertoire HTBI primers and CDR3-region Arm-PCR. TCRdb fed the multiplex PCR reads into MiXCR, producing one record per CDR3 protein. The sample has hundreds of thousands of distinct CDR3 sequences, less than 25% seen once; the top ten hold less than 25%.

The chain uses TRBV12-3 or TRBV12-4 and TRBJ2-4; D gene ambiguous. The source was peripheral blood mononuclear cells (PBMCs), collected when the disease was refractory, from a patient treated with antithyroid drugs. The receptor was derived from a female donor with Graves disease. The CDR3 spells CASSLGPIAKNIQYF. In nucleotides, the CDR3 is TGTGCCAGCAGTCTCGGGCCTATAGCCAAAAACATTCAGTACTTC.